These 13 T cell receptor beta chains were sequenced from one sample in a study of shared clonotypes between healthy human individuals. The assay was immunoSEQ multiplex PCR, and TCRdb's table has in-frame clones only and misses some. The sample comprises over 2 million clones, about nine tenths of which are singletons, and 0.3% to 0.4% rests with the top ten. The material sequenced was naive CD4+ T cells from PBMCs. Subset given: CD45RA+ positively selected. These receptors were obtained from a man between 18 and 29 years old in good health. Some clones in this sample may be carry-over from other donors' samples.

A note on this clone: This same CDR3 is encoded by further DNA sequences in the sample. The chain uses TRBV28 and TRBJ2-2; no reliable D call. The CDR3 runs 11 residues. Germline values: CDR1 MDHEN, CDR2 SYDVKM. Trimming removed 3 bases at V and 7 bases at J, with 3 bases between. CDR3 bases: TGTGCCAGCAGTTTTGTCGGGGAGCTGTTTTTT. Protein sequence: CASSFVGELFF.

This rearrangement joins TRBV11-1 to TRBJ2-6, with D possibly being TRBD1 (6 bases). Germline V gene data show CDR1 as SGHAT and CDR2 as FQDESV (reference sequence). V was clipped by 4 bases and J by 2 bases, with 15 bases between them. CDR3 size: 17 residues. The CDR3 reads CASSSGQGRAGANVLTF. In nucleotides, the CDR3 is TGTGCCAGCAGCTCCGGGCAGGGGCGCGCTGGGGCCAACGTCCTGACTTTC.

As concerns this clone: Additional DNA sequences in this sample encode the identical CDR3. V is TRBV7-9 and J is TRBJ1-3, with 8 bases lining up with TRBD1. CDR1 SEHNR and CDR2 FQNEAQ come from the germline V gene (reference sequence). The CDR3 spans 14 residues. J lost 4 bases, V lost 6 bases, and 5 bases had no gene match. The CDR3 DNA follows: TGTGCCAGCAGTCCAGGGGGCCTCGGAAACACCATATATTTT. Protein product: CASSPGGLGNTIYF.

The chain links TRBV5-1 to TRBJ1-5; tentative D call: TRBD1 (6 bases). Germline CDR1 and CDR2: SGHRS and YFSETQ. The germline V and J ends were trimmed by 0 bases and 8 bases, with 12 bases remaining between them. This CDR3 is 14 amino acids long. CDR3: CASSLGQGPEPQHF. The CDR3 coding sequence is TGCGCCAGCAGCTTGGGGCAGGGGCCGGAGCCCCAGCATTTT.

In regard to this clone: Since a much larger clone is just one base distant, this may be a read error. The same CDR3 can be traced to other DNA sequences in this sample. The chain carries TRBV5-5 and TRBJ2-7; no reliable D call. Looked up from germline, CDR1 is SGHKS and CDR2 is YYEKEE (reference sequence). CDR3 length: 11 residues. The ends were cut back, 5 bases at V and 3 bases at J, with 6 bases in the middle. CDR3 in amino acids: CASSSLYEQYF. The CDR3 DNA reads TGTGCCAGCAGTTCCCTCTACGAGCAGTACTTC.

This clone has a handful of counts. The gene calls are TRBV28 and TRBJ2-6; the D is unclear. The CDR3 totals 14 residues. The V end was cut by 6 bases, the J end by 3 bases, with 9 bases between. CDR1 MDHEN and CDR2 SYDVKM come from the germline V gene. CDR3 residues: CASSRYGGANVLTF. CDR3 sequence (DNA): TGTGCCAGCAGCCGATATGGTGGGGCCAACGTCCTGACTTTC. The full variable domain, with the rest looked up from reference TRBV28 and TRBJ2-6, is DVKVTQSSRYLVKRTGEKVFLECVQDMDHENMFWYRQDPGLGLRLIYFSYDVKMKEKGDIPEGYSVSREKKERFSLILESASTNQTSMYLCASSRYGGANVLTFGAGSRLTVL.

The chain couples TRBV2 to TRBJ1-6; D might be TRBD1 (5 bases). The V gene lost 2 bases and the J gene lost 8 bases, with 19 bases spanning the gap. The length of the CDR3 is 17 residues. Germline lookup yields CDR1 SNHLY and CDR2 FYNNEI. The CDR3 spells CASSEYLNNRWDSPLHF. CDR3 coding DNA: TGTGCCAGCAGTGAATATTTGAACAACAGGTGGGATTCACCCCTCCACTTT.

This clone has just one count. This chain links TRBV9 with TRBJ1-3; D unclear. Looked up from germline, CDR1 is SGDLS and CDR2 is YYNGEE. The CDR3 length is 14 residues. V was trimmed by 4 bases and J by 8 bases, leaving 16 bases between them. The CDR3 loop reads CASSLTHHLDTIYF. Written as DNA, the CDR3 is TGTGCCAGCAGCCTGACCCATCATTTGGACACCATATATTTT.

The chain uses TRBV28 and TRBJ1-2; D ambiguous. The CDR3 is made up of 15 amino acids. Trimming took 2 bases from V and 2 from J, leaving 12 bases between them. CDR1 is MDHEN, CDR2 SYDVKM, per germline. The CDR3 DNA sequence: TGTGCCAGCAGTTTAGGCCAGTGGCGGAACTATGGCTACACCTTC. It yields the protein CASSLGQWRNYGYTF.

The gene calls are TRBV19 and TRBJ1-1, with D possibly TRBD1 on 6 matching bases. The CDR3 runs 16 residues. CDR1 is LNHDA and CDR2 is SQIVND in the germline V gene (reference sequence). The germline V and J ends were trimmed by 7 bases and 5 bases, with 23 bases remaining between them. The CDR3 DNA follows: TGTGCCAGTACGGAAGGCCGTCCACCGAGGGGGACTGAAGCTTTCTTT. Translating gives CASTEGRPPRGTEAFF.

The rearrangement joins TRBV9 to TRBJ2-4; no firm D call. This CDR3 contains 16 residues. The V and J ends lost 0 bases and 0 bases respectively, with 10 bases between them. Germline lookup yields CDR1 SGDLS and CDR2 YYNGEE. CDR3 residues: CASSVDGRLAKNIQYF. In nucleotides, the CDR3 is TGTGCCAGCAGCGTAGATGGCAGATTAGCCAAAAACATTCAGTACTTC.

V usage is TRBV19 and J usage is TRBJ1-5; D is ambiguous. The germline V gene has CDR1 LNHDA and CDR2 SQIVND (reference sequence). The CDR3 runs 13 residues. Between the trimmed V and J ends, which lost 3 bases and 7 bases, there was a span of 10 bases. Here the CDR3 reads CASSIAVGQPQHF. CDR3 sequence (DNA): TGTGCCAGTAGTATCGCCGTCGGACAGCCCCAGCATTTT. The variable domain in full, completed from reference TRBV19 and TRBJ1-5, reads DGGITQSPKYLFRKEGQNVTLSCEQNLNHDAMYWYRQDPGQGLRLIYYSQIVNDFQKGDIAEGYSVSREKKESFPLTVTSAQKNPTAFYLCASSIAVGQPQHFGDGTRLSIL.

This clone has just one count. J is TRBJ2-7 and V is TRBV11-3, with D perhaps matching TRBD2 (6 bases). Trimming left V 1 base short and J 5 bases short, with 15 bases between. The germline gives CDR1 SGHNT, CDR2 YENEEA. This CDR3 contains 15 residues. The CDR3 coding sequence is TGTGCCAGCAGCTTAGGCCCCTCTAGCGCCCACGAGCAGTACTTC. It is translated as CASSLGPSSAHEQYF.